This TCR beta chain was documented in a study of cytomegalovirus exposure and HLA in healthy donors. The overall study: Earlier, 100 million to 130 million unique TCR beta sequences were recovered from about 200 million T cells by an analysis. There were 70 million to 95 million unique TCRs (from HLA-typed donors) in an early data release. Study results and limitations: Later work associated more than 15,000 TCR beta sequences with HLA alleles at 0.05 false discovery rate. Analyzed later, association rates of TCRs varied across HLA loci, with DRB1 most and HLA-C fewest.

PCR employed 60 Vbeta and 13 Jbeta primers. The data were produced by immunoSEQ multiplex PCR, yet TCRdb's version contains in-frame clones alone and is incomplete. The sample shows 70,000 to 95,000 clones, about 77% of them seen only once. As concerns this clone: Its specificity is unknown.

The CDR3 totals 18 residues. J lost 0 bases, V lost 5 bases, and 14 bases had no gene match. Germline CDR1 and CDR2: LNHDA and SQIVND (reference sequence). The sample taken for sequencing was PBMCs. V and J are TRBV19 and TRBJ1-2; 8 nucleotides align to TRBD1. The TCR originated in a man aged 45 to 65 in good health and CMV-seronegative. CDR3 residues: CASSETGGWGSSNYGYTF. For the CDR3, the DNA is TGTGCCAGTAGTGAAACAGGGGGATGGGGGTCTTCTAACTATGGCTACACCTTC.